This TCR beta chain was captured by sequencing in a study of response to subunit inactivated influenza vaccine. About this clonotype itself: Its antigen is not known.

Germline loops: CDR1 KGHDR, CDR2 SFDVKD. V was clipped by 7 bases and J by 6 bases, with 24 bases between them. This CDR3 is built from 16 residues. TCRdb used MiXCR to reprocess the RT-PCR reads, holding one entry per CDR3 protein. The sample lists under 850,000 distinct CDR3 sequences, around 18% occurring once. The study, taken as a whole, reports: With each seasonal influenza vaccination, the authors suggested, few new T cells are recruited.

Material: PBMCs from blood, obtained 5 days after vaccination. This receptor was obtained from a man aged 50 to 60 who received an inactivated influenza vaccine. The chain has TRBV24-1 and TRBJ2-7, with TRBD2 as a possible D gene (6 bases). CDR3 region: CATSPRGKDVLFEQYF. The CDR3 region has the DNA TGTGCCACCAGCCCCCGGGGGAAGGACGTTTTATTCGAGCAGTACTTC.